The 17 T cell receptor beta chains listed next were all sequenced from one sample in a study of blood T cell repertoires in COVID-19. Some clones are missing from TCRdb's copy, which holds only in-frame ones; the method was immunoSEQ multiplex PCR. Of fewer than 250,000 clones detected, around 80% appear once; the ten largest clones hold 10% to 13%. Input material: peripheral blood. The receptors here all came from an elderly woman with COVID-19, enrolled during active disease.

The chain links TRBV24-1 to TRBJ1-2; D might be TRBD1 (5 bases). The germline gives CDR1 KGHDR, CDR2 SFDVKD. V lost 4 bases and J 0 bases, leaving 8 bases between the germline ends. This CDR3 has 14 residues. The chain's CDR3 is CATSDRGSNYGYTF. CDR3 nucleotide sequence: TGTGCCACCAGTGACCGGGGGTCTAACTATGGCTACACCTTC.

This clone appeared a few times. The rearrangement joins TRBV7-2 to TRBJ1-2; TRBD1 aligns across 9 bases. V was pared by 6 bases and J by 5 bases, with 10 bases of the junction left unmatched. The germline V gene encodes CDR1 SGHTA and CDR2 FQGNSA. The CDR3 loop spans 15 amino acids. The CDR3 DNA reads TGTGCCAGCAGTCGTCCGGGACAGGGAATATATGGCTACACCTTC. Translation: CASSRPGQGIYGYTF.

The chain is built from TRBV11-3 and TRBJ2-2, with D tentatively TRBD1 (5 bases). Germline V gene data show CDR1 as SGHNT and CDR2 as YENEEA. With 6 bases removed from V and 3 bases from J, the gap between germline ends came to 11 bases. The CDR3 has 14 amino acids. The CDR3 loop is CASRLDSYTGELFF. The CDR3 DNA follows: TGTGCCAGCAGGCTAGACAGTTACACCGGGGAGCTGTTTTTT.

The chain links TRBV7-3 to TRBJ2-1; a weak D match, TRBD2 (6 bases). There are 16 residues in the CDR3. V was cut by 0 bases and J by 1 base, with 10 bases left in between. The germline V gene has CDR1 SGHTA and CDR2 FQGTGA. The CDR3 DNA is TGTGCCAGCAGCTTAACAACTAGCAAGTCCTACAATGAGCAGTTCTTC. This translates into CASSLTTSKSYNEQFF.

The chain is built from TRBV6-6 and TRBJ1-5, with a tentative D call TRBD1 (6 bases). V lost 2 bases and J 8 bases, leaving 13 bases between the germline ends. CDR1 is MNHNY, CDR2 SVGAGI, per germline (reference sequence). The CDR3 runs to 14 residues. This CDR3 is CASSYPRGDKPQHF. Written as DNA, the CDR3 is TGTGCCAGCAGTTACCCCCGGGGGGACAAGCCCCAGCATTTT.

The chain couples TRBV28 to TRBJ2-2; 9 bases map to TRBD1. Germline loops: CDR1 MDHEN, CDR2 SYDVKM. This CDR3 is built from 14 residues. The V and J ends lost 4 bases and 8 bases, in that order; junction bases with no gene match: 5. The CDR3 reads CASSSGTGWGELFF. DNA for the CDR3: TGTGCCAGCAGTTCCGGGACAGGGTGGGGGGAGCTGTTTTTT.

The CDR3, as DNA: TGTGCCAGTAGCAGGCAGCCGAACACTGAAGCTTTCTTT. It yields the protein CASSRQPNTEAFF. V usage is TRBV19 and J usage is TRBJ1-1; D is undetermined. The CDR3 has 13 amino acids. The V end was cut by 6 bases, the J end by 1 base, with 9 bases between. Germline V CDR1 and CDR2: LNHDA, SQIVND (reference sequence).

V gene TRBV19 combines with J gene TRBJ2-7; TRBD1 matches 10 bases. The germline CDR1 and CDR2 sequences are LNHDA and SQIVND (reference sequence). V was clipped by 4 bases and J by 10 bases; unmatched bases: 22. This CDR3 spans 18 amino acids. The CDR3 protein is CASSTKTGGAGTTTGQYF. CDR3 nucleotide sequence: TGTGCCAGTAGTACCAAGACAGGGGGCGCGGGCACCACTACGGGACAGTACTTC.

This rearrangement joins TRBV7-2 to TRBJ2-7; 10 bases agree with TRBD2. The J segment lost 5 bases and the V segment lost 5 bases, leaving 9 bases of the junction unmatched. CDR1 SGHTA and CDR2 FQGNSA come from the germline V gene. The CDR3 loop spans 15 amino acids. The CDR3 coding sequence is TGTGCCAGCAGCCAACAGCGGGGGGGCCTCGACGAGCAGTACTTC. This gives the protein CASSQQRGGLDEQYF.

This clone has just a few counts. The rearrangement uses TRBV27 and TRBJ2-1, with 11 bases lining up with TRBD2. V dropped 6 bases and J dropped 4; count of bases not matched to a gene: 5. This CDR3 region has 15 residues. Germline V gives CDR1 MNHEY, CDR2 SMNVEV (reference sequence). CDR3 sequence: CASRSSGGSYNEQFF. In DNA form, the CDR3 reads TGTGCCAGCAGATCTAGCGGGGGGTCTTACAATGAGCAGTTCTTC.

The CDR3 DNA reads TGTGCCAGTAGGAGTCTGGGGACTAACGCTGGGGAGCTGTTTTTT. Translation gives CASRSLGTNAGELFF. V and J are TRBV19 and TRBJ2-2; 7 positions match TRBD2. Germline CDR1 is LNHDA and CDR2 is SQIVND (reference sequence). The CDR3 covers 15 residues. Trimming removed 6 bases from V and 8 bases from J; junction bases left unmatched: 12. The full variable domain, its missing parts supplied by reference TRBV19 and TRBJ2-2, is DGGITQSPKYLFRKEGQNVTLSCEQNLNHDAMYWYRQDPGQGLRLIYYSQIVNDFQKGDIAEGYSVSREKKESFPLTVTSAQKNPTAFYLCASRSLGTNAGELFFGEGSRLTVL.

This sequence joins TRBV3-1 (or the pseudogene TRBV3-2) and TRBJ2-2; 7 bases are shared with TRBD2. CDR3 length: 15 residues. CDR1 and CDR2 (germline): LGHDT, YNNKEL (reference sequence). V lost 3 bases and J lost 4; bases outside the gene matches: 5. Here the CDR3 reads CASSQGGSGTGELFF. DNA of the CDR3: TGTGCCAGCAGCCAGGGGGGGTCGGGCACCGGGGAGCTGTTTTTT.

The V and J genes are TRBV19 and TRBJ1-2; TRBD1 matches 8 bases. This CDR3 has 11 amino acids. CDR1 is LNHDA, CDR2 SQIVND, per germline (reference sequence). V was pared by 3 bases and J by 13 bases, with 4 bases of the junction left unmatched. The CDR3 region is CASSMGGQGTF. The CDR3 DNA is TGTGCCAGTAGTATGGGAGGACAGGGCACCTTC.

The chain employs TRBV7-9 and TRBJ2-1, with TRBD2 as a possible D gene (6 bases). CDR3 length equals 14 residues. The germline V gene has CDR1 SEHNR and CDR2 FQNEAQ (reference sequence). The V end lost 5 bases, the J end lost 1 base, and 9 bases lay between the germline ends. The CDR3 region has the DNA TGTGCCAGCAGCCCCGGGGGTTCCTACAATGAGCAGTTCTTC. As protein: CASSPGGSYNEQFF.

The chain carries TRBV7-2 and TRBJ2-5; 14 bases are shared with TRBD2. J lost 5 bases, V lost 4 bases, and 3 bases had no gene match. Germline V gene data show CDR1 as SGHTA and CDR2 as FQGNSA. CDR3 length equals 15 residues. The CDR3 nucleotides are TGTGCCAGCAGCTCCCGACTAGCGGGAGGGGAGACCCAGTACTTC. This encodes CASSSRLAGGETQYF.

V gene TRBV4-1 combines with J gene TRBJ1-6, with unresolved D. CDR3 size: 16 residues. CDR1 is MGHRA and CDR2 is YSYEKL in the germline V gene. The ends were cut back, 1 base at V and 13 bases at J, with 20 bases in the middle. The CDR3 DNA reads TGCGCCAGCAGCCAAGCATCGACACCGAGTACGTTTCCCCTCCACTTT. Its translation: CASSQASTPSTFPLHF.

V usage is TRBV5-1 and J usage is TRBJ2-5; TRBD1 matches 10 bases. With 3 bases clipped from V and 4 bases from J, the junction kept 3 bases outside the gene matches. Germline V gene lookup returns CDR1 SGHRS and CDR2 YFSETQ. The CDR3 is 14 residues long. CDR3 loop: CASSSTGGIETQYF. DNA for the CDR3: TGCGCCAGCAGCTCGACAGGGGGCATAGAGACCCAGTACTTC.